The 18 T cell receptor beta chains reported below all come from one sample, sequenced in a study of cytomegalovirus exposure and HLA in healthy donors (dated 2017 in TCRdb). The library was obtained by the immunoSEQ multiplex PCR assay. The multiplex PCR relied on a mix of 60 forward primers for TCR Vbeta segments and 13 reverse primers for TCR Jbeta segments. In its TCRdb copy, this immuneACCESS table keeps in-frame sequences only and misses some clones. Where compared with another copy, unresolved V genes explain less than half of these, and the others have no known cause. The table for this sample lists some 150,000 clones; about 62% of them were counted only once. Of the sample, about 2.9% falls within the top ten clones. Sample: PBMCs. All receptors derive from a man aged 35 to 55 in good health and CMV-seronegative.

In regard to this clone: Germline is not matched at one junction end, which may reflect a read error. The V and J genes are TRBV7-7 and TRBJ1-4; 12 bases line up with TRBD1. This CDR3 comprises 14 residues. The V gene's germline CDR1 is SSHAT and CDR2 FNYEAQ (reference sequence). The chain's CDR3 is CASSAGTGGEKLFF. The CDR3 region has the DNA TGTGCTAGCAGCGCCGGGACAGGGGGCGAAAAACTGTTTTTT.

The V gene is TRBV5-4, the J gene TRBJ2-1; D perhaps matches TRBD1 (6 bases). Trimming removed 1 base at V and 4 bases at J, with 12 bases between. Germline CDR1 and CDR2: SGHNT and YYREEE (reference sequence). CDR3 length equals 15 residues. The CDR3 protein is CASSLKQGLYNEQFF. CDR3 nucleotide sequence: TGTGCCAGCAGCTTGAAACAGGGCCTTTACAATGAGCAGTTCTTC.

This clone was detected once. The V and J genes are TRBV7-6 and TRBJ2-7, with a possible D match to TRBD1 (5 bases). The V gene's germline CDR1 is SGHVS and CDR2 FNYEAQ. The CDR3 totals 12 residues. Trimming cost V 5 bases and J 1 base, with 6 bases left between them. For the CDR3, the DNA is TGTGCCAGCAGCCAGGGTTCCTACGAGCAGTACTTC. Encoded protein: CASSQGSYEQYF.

The chain links TRBV19 to TRBJ2-6; 7 bases match TRBD2. The CDR3 extends over 14 amino acids. CDR1 LNHDA and CDR2 SQIVND come from the germline V gene (reference sequence). Trimming removed 9 bases from V and 2 bases from J; junction bases left unmatched: 4. The CDR3 reads CASGGGTGANVLTF. The CDR3 DNA reads TGTGCCAGCGGCGGGGGAACTGGGGCCAACGTCCTGACTTTC.

This clone was picked up a small number of times. The chain employs TRBV9 and TRBJ2-7, with D possibly matching TRBD1 (5 bases). The CDR3 is 16 amino acids. V dropped 2 bases and J dropped 0 bases, with 15 bases sitting between them. Germline V gives CDR1 SGDLS, CDR2 YYNGEE. CDR3 loop: CASSVDPTRGSYEQYF. The CDR3 DNA sequence: TGTGCCAGCAGCGTCGATCCGACAAGGGGCTCCTACGAGCAGTACTTC.

The chain recombines TRBV28 with TRBJ2-7, with D unclear. V was cut by 3 bases and J by 2 bases, with 14 bases left in between. CDR1 and CDR2 (germline): MDHEN, SYDVKM. The CDR3 has 15 residues. CDR3 bases: TGTGCCAGCAGTTTCTCCCCCTTGAGTACCTACGAGCAGTACTTC. Its protein is CASSFSPLSTYEQYF.

V usage is TRBV11-2 and J usage is TRBJ2-7; 8 bases are shared with TRBD2. The CDR3 runs 15 residues. V lost 3 bases to trimming and J lost 1 base; unmatched junction nucleotides: 5. Germline assignment: CDR1 SGHAT and CDR2 FQNNGV. This chain's CDR3 is CASSFARGVSYEQYF. CDR3 bases: TGTGCCAGCAGCTTTGCGCGGGGGGTTTCCTACGAGCAGTACTTC.

The V gene is TRBV27, the J gene TRBJ2-7; TRBD2 matches at 7 bases. V shed 6 bases, J shed 2 bases, and the junction held 10 bases outside the gene matches. This CDR3 contains 15 residues. CDR1 is MNHEY, CDR2 SMNVEV, per germline (reference sequence). CDR3 residues: CASSLRGGTTYEQYF. Written as DNA, the CDR3 is TGTGCCAGCAGCTTAAGGGGCGGGACTACCTACGAGCAGTACTTC.

The J gene is TRBJ1-1, the V gene TRBV5-5, with D tentatively TRBD1 (6 bases). Trimming stripped 0 bases from V and 9 bases from J, with 12 bases between. Germline assignment: CDR1 SGHKS and CDR2 YYEKEE (reference sequence). CDR3 length: 13 amino acids. The CDR3 region is CASSLGTWDKAFF. Written as DNA, the CDR3 is TGTGCCAGCAGCTTGGGTACATGGGACAAAGCTTTCTTT. Full variable domain (rest looked up from reference TRBV5-5 and TRBJ1-1): DAGVTQSPTHLIKTRGQQVTLRCSPISGHKSVSWYQQVLGQGPQFIFQYYEKEERGRGNFPDRFSARQFPNYSSELNVNALLLGDSALYLCASSLGTWDKAFFGQGTRLTVV.

V gene TRBV29-1 combines with J gene TRBJ2-7; TRBD1 matches 8 bases. V gave up 6 bases and J gave up 4 bases; unmatched junction bases: 14. Germline V gene sequence: CDR1 SQVTM, CDR2 ANQGSEA. This CDR3 is built from 15 residues. The CDR3 spells CSVVGTGGVVYEQYF. CDR3 sequence (DNA): TGCAGCGTCGTCGGGACAGGAGGAGTGGTGTACGAGCAGTACTTC.

This chain links TRBV4-3 with TRBJ2-7, with 9 positions matching TRBD2. Unmatched junction bases numbered 24, after V lost 0 bases and J lost 3 bases. The V gene's germline CDR1 is LGHNA and CDR2 YSLEER. CDR3 length equals 22 residues. The CDR3 spells CASSQDLSGGIFLMTGNYEQYF. In DNA form, the CDR3 reads TGCGCCAGCAGCCAAGATCTGAGCGGGGGGATTTTTTTGATGACAGGGAACTACGAGCAGTACTTC.

Only a few counts were recorded for this clone. DNA of the CDR3: TGTGCCAGCGTATCGGACTATGGCTACACCTTC. It is translated as CASVSDYGYTF. The chain links TRBV28 to TRBJ1-2; no firm D call. The germline CDR1 and CDR2 sequences are MDHEN and SYDVKM. The CDR3 is 11 amino acids. V lost 8 bases, J lost 3 bases, and 7 bases lay in between.

The sample holds one count of this clone. This chain connects TRBV9 to TRBJ2-7; TRBD2 aligns across 9 bases. Per germline, CDR1 SGDLS and CDR2 YYNGEE. CDR3 length equals 15 residues. After removal of 4 bases from V and 5 bases from J, the junction contained 10 bases not matched to a gene. In nucleotides, the CDR3 is TGTGCCAGCAGCCCCCGGGTAGCGGGAGAAAACGAGCAGTACTTC. Its translation: CASSPRVAGENEQYF. Full variable domain (rest looked up from reference TRBV9 and TRBJ2-7): DSGVTQTPKHLITATGQRVTLRCSPRSGDLSVYWYQQSLDQGLQFLIQYYNGEERAKGNILERFSAQQFPDLHSELNLSSLELGDSALYFCASSPRVAGENEQYFGPGTRLTVT.

The J gene is TRBJ1-5, the V gene TRBV28; the match to TRBD1 covers 8 bases. Germline V gene sequence: CDR1 MDHEN, CDR2 SYDVKM. V was clipped by 8 bases and J by 5 bases; unmatched bases: 8. This CDR3 comprises 14 residues. The CDR3 is CASESGTGDQPQHF. The CDR3 DNA follows: TGTGCCAGCGAATCCGGGACAGGAGATCAGCCCCAGCATTTT.

The chain carries TRBV18 and TRBJ1-6; 7 nucleotides align to TRBD1. J lost 8 bases, V lost 4 bases, and 8 bases had no gene match. CDR3 length equals 15 residues. The germline V gene has CDR1 KGHSH and CDR2 LQKENI. In DNA, the CDR3 is TGTGCCAGCTCACGTAACAGGGGCGGGGATTCACCCCTCCACTTT. Translation gives CASSRNRGGDSPLHF.

The chain links TRBV29-1 to TRBJ1-6; D remains ambiguous. The length of the CDR3 is 13 residues. Trimming shortened V by 6 bases and J by 10 bases, and 16 bases separated the two germline ends. In germline, CDR1 is SQVTM, CDR2 ANQGSEA. In DNA form, the CDR3 reads TGCAGCGTCGCCGGAAGGGAGGGCTCACCCCTCCACTTT. It is translated as CSVAGREGSPLHF.

The chain recombines TRBV27 with TRBJ2-6; tentative D call: TRBD2 (5 bases). Germline lookup yields CDR1 MNHEY and CDR2 SMNVEV (reference sequence). V lost 1 base and J lost 4, with 11 bases in between. This CDR3 spans 16 amino acids. The CDR3: CASSLLEVTGANVLTF. The CDR3 DNA reads as TGTGCCAGCAGTTTATTGGAGGTTACCGGGGCCAACGTCCTGACTTTC.

The V call is TRBV7-9, the J call TRBJ2-7, with D unclear. The CDR3 runs to 13 residues. V was clipped by 4 bases and J by 2 bases, with 9 bases between them. Germline V gene sequence: CDR1 SEHNR, CDR2 FQNEAQ (reference sequence). CDR3 sequence reads: CASSSSNPYEQYF. DNA of the CDR3: TGTGCCAGCAGCTCGAGTAATCCCTACGAGCAGTACTTC.